Below are 3 T cell receptor beta chains sequenced from a single sample in a study of persistence of HIV-infected CD4 T cells. Sequencing used immunoSEQ version 4 in survey mode. The data were produced by immunoSEQ multiplex PCR, yet TCRdb's version contains in-frame clones alone and is incomplete. The data contain approximately 18,000 clones, approximately 65% of them seen just once; the ten biggest clones take up over 1.5%. Overlapping HIV-1 Gag 15-mer peptides at 0.95 to 1 ug per peptide per mL were used. Sorting selected CD4+ T cells upregulating both CD40 ligand and CD69. Their antigens are not known. This sample comprised CD4+ T cells sorted from PBMCs after roughly 18-hour stimulation, obtained from a patient who received antiretroviral therapy. These receptors were obtained from an adult woman with HIV who was CMV-seropositive.

This clone was counted only a few times. This chain uses TRBV2 with TRBJ2-1; 8 bases line up with TRBD1. Germline V gene sequence: CDR1 SNHLY, CDR2 FYNNEI. The CDR3 runs 14 residues. J lost 3 bases, V lost 5 bases, and 3 bases had no gene match. The DNA of the CDR3 is TGTGCCAGCAGTCGGGACAGGAACTACAATGAGCAGTTCTTC. Encoded protein: CASSRDRNYNEQFF. Full variable domain (missing parts from reference TRBV2 and TRBJ2-1): EPEVTQTPSHQVTQMGQEVILRCVPISNHLYFYWYRQILGQKVEFLVSFYNNEISEKSEIFDDQFSVERPDGSNFTLKIRSTKLEDSAMYFCASSRDRNYNEQFFGPGTRLTVL.

This clone was counted a few times. The rearrangement links TRBV20-1 to TRBJ1-4; 9 bases align to TRBD1. Germline lookup yields CDR1 DFQATT and CDR2 SNEGSKA (reference sequence). The CDR3 has 14 residues. With V trimmed by 3 bases and J by 6 bases, 5 bases remained unmatched. This CDR3 reads CSASSGTGYEKLFF. The DNA of the CDR3 is TGCAGTGCTAGTTCGGGGACAGGGTATGAAAAACTGTTTTTT.

The chain is built from TRBV4-1 and TRBJ2-1; tentatively, D is TRBD1 (6 bases). Germline values: CDR1 MGHRA, CDR2 YSYEKL. The CDR3 totals 16 residues. The germline V and J ends were trimmed by 2 bases and 1 base, with 12 bases remaining between them. The CDR3 region is CASSQPRTASYNEQFF. The CDR3, as DNA: TGCGCCAGCAGCCAACCTAGGACAGCTTCCTACAATGAGCAGTTCTTC.